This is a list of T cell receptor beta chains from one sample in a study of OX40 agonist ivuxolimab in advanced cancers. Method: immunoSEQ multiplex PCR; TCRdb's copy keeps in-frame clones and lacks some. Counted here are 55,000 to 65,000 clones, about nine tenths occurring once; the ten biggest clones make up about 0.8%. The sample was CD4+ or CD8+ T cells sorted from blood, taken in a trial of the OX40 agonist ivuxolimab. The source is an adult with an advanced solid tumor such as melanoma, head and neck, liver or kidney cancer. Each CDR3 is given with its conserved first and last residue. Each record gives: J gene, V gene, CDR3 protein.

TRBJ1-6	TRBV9	CASSYNVDSNSPLHF
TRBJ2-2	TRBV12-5	CASGFLGGELFF
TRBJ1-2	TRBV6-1	CASSEWSGYTF
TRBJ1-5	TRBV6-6	CASSYERAGSNQPQHF
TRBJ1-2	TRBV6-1	CASSVMTGPYGYTF
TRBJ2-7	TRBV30	CAWSYNRGPYEQYF
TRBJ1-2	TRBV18	CASSPPGGRSPARGYTF
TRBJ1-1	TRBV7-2	CASSRTVNTEAFF
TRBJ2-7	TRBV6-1	CASGRIRTYEQYF
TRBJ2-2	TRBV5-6	CASSFGLPGELFF
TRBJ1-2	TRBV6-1	CASSATRGQRGGYTF
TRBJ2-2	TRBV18	CASSPRGAAGELFF
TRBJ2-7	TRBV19	CASSVMVRAMEQYF
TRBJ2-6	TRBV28	CASSLSSGANVLTF
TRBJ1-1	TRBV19	CASSIGGVNTEAFF
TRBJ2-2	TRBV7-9	CASSPHPGELFF
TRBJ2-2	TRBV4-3	CASSQDSSGRLGGELFF
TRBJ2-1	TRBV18	CASSPTLAGAYNEQFF
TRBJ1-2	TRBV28	CANKDARRGANGYTF
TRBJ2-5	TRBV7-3	CASSRGWETQYF
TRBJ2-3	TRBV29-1	CSVDGLALADTQYF
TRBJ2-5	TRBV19	CASRGQAGSYLETQYF
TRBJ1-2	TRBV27	CASSPGRIGGYTF
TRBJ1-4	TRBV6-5	CASRMAGIREKLFF
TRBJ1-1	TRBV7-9	CASSSPTDSQNTEAFF
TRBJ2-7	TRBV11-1	CASSSGLAGEQYF
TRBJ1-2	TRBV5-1	CASSETGQDYYGYTF
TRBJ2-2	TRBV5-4	CASSRFSGTNTGELFF
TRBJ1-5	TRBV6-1	CASSESQGPQPQHF
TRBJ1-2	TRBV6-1	CASNTNYGYTF
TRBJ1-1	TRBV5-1	CASSLEASGNTEAFF
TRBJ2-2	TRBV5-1	CASSHRQGNLYTGELFF
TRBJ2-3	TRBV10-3	CAASRASTDTQYF
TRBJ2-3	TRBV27	CASSLMTSGRVNTQYF
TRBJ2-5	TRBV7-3	CASSPGSAQETQYF
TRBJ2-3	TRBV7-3	CASSLTAGADTQYF
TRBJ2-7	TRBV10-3	CAINSLGPSEEQYF
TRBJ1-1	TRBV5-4	CASSGTGTGTEAFF
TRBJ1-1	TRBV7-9	CASSLALRGTEAFF
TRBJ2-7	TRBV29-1	CSVEGGGDEQYF
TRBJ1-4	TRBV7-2	CASSLGSGNEKLFF
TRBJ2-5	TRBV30	CAWATVGQETQYF
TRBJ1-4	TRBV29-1	CSVGSATNEKLFF
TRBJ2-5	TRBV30	CAWSRGRQETQYF
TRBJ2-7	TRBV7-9	CASSSTSGRYEQYF
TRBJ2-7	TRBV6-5	CASSVDRGPSYEQYF
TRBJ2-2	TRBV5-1	CASRSGYNTGELFF
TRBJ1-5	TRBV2	CATGTANQPQHF
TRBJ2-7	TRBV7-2	CASSFDGGPYEQYF
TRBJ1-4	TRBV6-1	CATGRGGTNEKLFF